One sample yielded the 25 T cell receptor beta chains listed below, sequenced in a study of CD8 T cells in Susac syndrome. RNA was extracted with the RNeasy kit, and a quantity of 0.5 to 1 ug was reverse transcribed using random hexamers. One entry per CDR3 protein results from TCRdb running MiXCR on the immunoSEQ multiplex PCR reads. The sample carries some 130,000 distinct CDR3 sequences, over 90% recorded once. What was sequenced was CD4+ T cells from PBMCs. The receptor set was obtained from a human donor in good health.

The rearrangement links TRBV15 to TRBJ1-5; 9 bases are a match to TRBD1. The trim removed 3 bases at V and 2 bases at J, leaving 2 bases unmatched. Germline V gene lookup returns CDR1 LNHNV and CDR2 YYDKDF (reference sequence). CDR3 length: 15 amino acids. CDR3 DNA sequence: TGTGCCACCAGCAGGCGGACAGGGGGCAATCAGCCCCAGCATTTT. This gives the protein CATSRRTGGNQPQHF.

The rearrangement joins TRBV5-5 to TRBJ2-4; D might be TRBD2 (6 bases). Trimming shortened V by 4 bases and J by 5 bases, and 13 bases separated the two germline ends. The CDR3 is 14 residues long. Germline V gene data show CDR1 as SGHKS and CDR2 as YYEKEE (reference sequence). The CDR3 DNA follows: TGTGCCAGCAGCCGCCGGGGGATAGAAAACATTCAGTACTTC. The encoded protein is CASSRRGIENIQYF.

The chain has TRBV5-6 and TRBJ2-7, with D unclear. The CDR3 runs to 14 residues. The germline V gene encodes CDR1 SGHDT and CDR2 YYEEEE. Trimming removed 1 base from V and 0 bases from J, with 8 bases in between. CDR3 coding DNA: TGTGCCAGCAGCTTGAGGGCGAACTCCTACGAGCAGTACTTC. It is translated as CASSLRANSYEQYF.

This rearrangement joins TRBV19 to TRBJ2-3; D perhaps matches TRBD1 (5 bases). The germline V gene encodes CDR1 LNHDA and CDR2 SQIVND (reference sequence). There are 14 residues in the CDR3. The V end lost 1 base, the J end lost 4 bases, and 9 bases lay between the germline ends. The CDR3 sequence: CASSIGRVADTQYF. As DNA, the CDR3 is TGTGCCAGTAGTATAGGCAGGGTCGCAGATACGCAGTATTTT.

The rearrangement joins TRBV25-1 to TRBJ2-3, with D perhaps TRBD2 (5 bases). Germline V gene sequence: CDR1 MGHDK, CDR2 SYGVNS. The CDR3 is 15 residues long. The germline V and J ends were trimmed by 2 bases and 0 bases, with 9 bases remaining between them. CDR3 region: CASSERWTSTDTQYF. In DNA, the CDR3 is TGTGCCAGCAGTGAAAGGTGGACTAGCACAGATACGCAGTATTTT.

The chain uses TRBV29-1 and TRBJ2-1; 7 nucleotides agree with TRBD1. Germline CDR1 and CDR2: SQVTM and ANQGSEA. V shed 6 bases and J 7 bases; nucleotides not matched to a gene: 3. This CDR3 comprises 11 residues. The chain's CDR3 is CSVGQLNEQFF. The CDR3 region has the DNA TGCAGCGTGGGACAGTTGAATGAGCAGTTCTTC.

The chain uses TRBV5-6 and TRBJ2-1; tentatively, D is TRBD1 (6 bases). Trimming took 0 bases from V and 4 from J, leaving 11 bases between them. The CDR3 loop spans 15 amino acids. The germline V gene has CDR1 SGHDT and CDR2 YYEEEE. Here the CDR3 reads CASSLGGLGYNEQFF. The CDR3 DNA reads TGTGCCAGCAGCTTGGGGGGGCTGGGATACAATGAGCAGTTCTTC.

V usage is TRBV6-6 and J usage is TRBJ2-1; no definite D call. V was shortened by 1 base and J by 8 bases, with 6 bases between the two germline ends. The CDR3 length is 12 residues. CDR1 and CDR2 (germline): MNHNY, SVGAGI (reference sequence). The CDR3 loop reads CASSYFADEQFF. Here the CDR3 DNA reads TGTGCCAGCAGTTACTTCGCCGATGAGCAGTTCTTC.

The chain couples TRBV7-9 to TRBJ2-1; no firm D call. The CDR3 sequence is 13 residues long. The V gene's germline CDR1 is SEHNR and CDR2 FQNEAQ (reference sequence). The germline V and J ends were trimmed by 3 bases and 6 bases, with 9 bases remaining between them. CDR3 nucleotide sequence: TGTGCCAGCAGCTTGGGCCAAACCAATGAGCAGTTCTTC. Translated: CASSLGQTNEQFF.

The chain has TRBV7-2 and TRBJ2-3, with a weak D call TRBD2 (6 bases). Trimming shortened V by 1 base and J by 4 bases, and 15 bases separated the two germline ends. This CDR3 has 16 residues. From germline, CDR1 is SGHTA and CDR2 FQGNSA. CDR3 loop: CASSLVNREFADTQYF. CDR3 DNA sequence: TGTGCCAGCAGCTTAGTCAACCGGGAGTTCGCAGATACGCAGTATTTT.

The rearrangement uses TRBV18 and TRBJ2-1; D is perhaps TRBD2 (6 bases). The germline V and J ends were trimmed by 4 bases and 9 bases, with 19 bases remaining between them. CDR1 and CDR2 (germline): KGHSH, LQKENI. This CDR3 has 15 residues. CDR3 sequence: CASSRSGAEKLEQFF. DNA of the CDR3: TGTGCCAGCTCACGGTCGGGAGCAGAAAAACTTGAGCAGTTCTTC. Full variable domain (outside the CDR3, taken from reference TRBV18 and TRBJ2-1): NAGVMQNPRHLVRRRGQEARLRCSPMKGHSHVYWYRQLPEEGLKFMVYLQKENIIDESGMPKERFSAEFPKEGPSILRIQQVVRGDSAAYFCASSRSGAEKLEQFFGPGTRLTVL.

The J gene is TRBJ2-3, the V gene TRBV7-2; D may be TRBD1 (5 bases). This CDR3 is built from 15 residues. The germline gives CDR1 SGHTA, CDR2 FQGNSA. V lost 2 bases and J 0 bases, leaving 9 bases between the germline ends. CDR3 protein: CASSLRTPSTDTQYF. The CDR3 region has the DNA TGTGCCAGCAGCTTAAGGACACCAAGCACAGATACGCAGTATTTT. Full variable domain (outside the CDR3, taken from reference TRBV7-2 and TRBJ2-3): GAGVSQSPSNKVTEKGKDVELRCDPISGHTALYWYRQSLGQGLEFLIYFQGNSAPDKSGLPSDRFSAERTGGSVSTLTIQRTQQEDSAVYLCASSLRTPSTDTQYFGPGTRLTVL.

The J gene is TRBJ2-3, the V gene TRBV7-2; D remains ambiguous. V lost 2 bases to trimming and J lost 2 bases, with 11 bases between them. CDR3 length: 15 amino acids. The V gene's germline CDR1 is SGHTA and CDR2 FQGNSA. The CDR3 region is CASSLSFQSTDTQYF. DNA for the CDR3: TGTGCCAGCAGCTTATCCTTCCAGTCCACAGATACGCAGTATTTT.

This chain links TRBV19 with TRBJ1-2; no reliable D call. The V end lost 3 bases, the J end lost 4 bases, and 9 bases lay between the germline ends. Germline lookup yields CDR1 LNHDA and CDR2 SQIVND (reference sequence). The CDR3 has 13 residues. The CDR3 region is CASSMREPYGYTF. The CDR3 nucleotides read TGTGCCAGTAGTATGAGGGAACCCTATGGCTACACCTTC.

The CDR3 loop is CASTETGVGYTF. The CDR3 nucleotides read TGTGCCAGCACCGAAACAGGGGTGGGCTACACCTTC. The chain joins TRBV28 to TRBJ1-2, with TRBD1 identical over 7 bases. CDR1 is MDHEN, CDR2 SYDVKM, per germline. The CDR3 runs to 12 residues. V was clipped by 7 bases and J by 8 bases; unmatched bases: 7.

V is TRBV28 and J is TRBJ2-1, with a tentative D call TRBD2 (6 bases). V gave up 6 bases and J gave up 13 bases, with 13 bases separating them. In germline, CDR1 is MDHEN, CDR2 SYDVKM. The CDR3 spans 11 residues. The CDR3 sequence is CASSPTRAQFF. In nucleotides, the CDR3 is TGTGCCAGCAGCCCGACTAGGGCACAGTTCTTC. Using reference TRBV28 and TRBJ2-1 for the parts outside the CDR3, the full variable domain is DVKVTQSSRYLVKRTGEKVFLECVQDMDHENMFWYRQDPGLGLRLIYFSYDVKMKEKGDIPEGYSVSREKKERFSLILESASTNQTSMYLCASSPTRAQFFGPGTRLTVL.

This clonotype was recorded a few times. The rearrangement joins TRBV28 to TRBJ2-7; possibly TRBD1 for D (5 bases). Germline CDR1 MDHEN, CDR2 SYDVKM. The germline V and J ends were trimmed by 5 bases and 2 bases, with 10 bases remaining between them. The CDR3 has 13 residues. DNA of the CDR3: TGTGCCAGCAGTCCGAGGACACCCTACGAGCAGTACTTC. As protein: CASSPRTPYEQYF.

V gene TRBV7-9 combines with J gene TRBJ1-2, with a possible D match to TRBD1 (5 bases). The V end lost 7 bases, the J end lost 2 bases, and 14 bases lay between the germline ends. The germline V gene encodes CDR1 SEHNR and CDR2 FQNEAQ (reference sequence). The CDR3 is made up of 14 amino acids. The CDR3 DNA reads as TGTGCCAGCACCAAAAGGGACGGGAACTATGGCTACACCTTC. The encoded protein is CASTKRDGNYGYTF.

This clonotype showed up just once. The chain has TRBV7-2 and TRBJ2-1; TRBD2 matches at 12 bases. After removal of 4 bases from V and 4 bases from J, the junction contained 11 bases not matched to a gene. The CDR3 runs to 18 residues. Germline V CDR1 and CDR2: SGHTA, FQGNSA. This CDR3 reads CASSSGLAGRRRYNEQFF. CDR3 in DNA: TGTGCCAGCAGCTCTGGACTAGCGGGACGACGGCGGTACAATGAGCAGTTCTTC.

The CDR3 loop reads CASSRRLEANTGELFF. CDR3 sequence (DNA): TGTGCCAGCAGCCGTAGACTAGAAGCGAACACCGGGGAGCTGTTTTTT. The chain has TRBV5-4 and TRBJ2-2, with D tentatively TRBD2 (6 bases). This CDR3 has 16 residues. Deletions cut 4 bases from V and 0 bases from J, with 13 bases between. Looked up from germline, CDR1 is SGHNT and CDR2 is YYREEE (reference sequence). The whole variable domain, filled in from reference TRBV5-4 and TRBJ2-2, reads ETGVTQSPTHLIKTRGQQVTLRCSSQSGHNTVSWYQQALGQGPQFIFQYYREEENGRGNFPPRFSGLQFPNYSSELNVNALELDDSALYLCASSRRLEANTGELFFGEGSRLTVL.

This CDR3 reads CASSLDTSFTDTQYF. The CDR3 nucleotides are TGTGCCAGCAGTTTGGACACCTCCTTCACAGATACGCAGTATTTT. The V call is TRBV12-3 or TRBV12-4, the J call TRBJ2-3; the D gene is possibly TRBD1 (5 bases). CDR3 size: 15 residues. Deletions cut 3 bases from V and 2 bases from J, with 12 bases between.

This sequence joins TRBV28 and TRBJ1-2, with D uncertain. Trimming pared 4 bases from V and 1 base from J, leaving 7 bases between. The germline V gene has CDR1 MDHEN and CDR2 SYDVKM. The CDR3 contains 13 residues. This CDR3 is CASSSQINYGYTF. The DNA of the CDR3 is TGTGCCAGCAGTTCTCAGATTAACTATGGCTACACCTTC.

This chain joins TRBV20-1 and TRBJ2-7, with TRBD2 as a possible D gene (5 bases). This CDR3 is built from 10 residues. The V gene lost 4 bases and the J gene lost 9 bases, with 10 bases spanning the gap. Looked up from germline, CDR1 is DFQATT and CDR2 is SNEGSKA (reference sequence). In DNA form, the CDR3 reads TGCAGTGCTACGGAGGTTTGGCAGTACTTC. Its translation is CSATEVWQYF.

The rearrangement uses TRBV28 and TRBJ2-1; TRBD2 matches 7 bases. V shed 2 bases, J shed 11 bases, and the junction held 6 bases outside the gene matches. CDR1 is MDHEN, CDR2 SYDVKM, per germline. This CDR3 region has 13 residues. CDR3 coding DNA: TGTGCCAGCAGTTTAAGCGGGATCCCTCAGCAGTTCTTC. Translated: CASSLSGIPQQFF.

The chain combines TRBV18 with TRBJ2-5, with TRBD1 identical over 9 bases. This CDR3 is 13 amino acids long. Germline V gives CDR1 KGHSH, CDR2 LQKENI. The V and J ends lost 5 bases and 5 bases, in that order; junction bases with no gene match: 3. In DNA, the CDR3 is TGTGCCAGCTCAGAGGGACAGGGTGAGACCCAGTACTTC. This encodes CASSEGQGETQYF.